Listed here are 27 T cell receptor beta chains from one sample, sequenced in a study of identical twins. TCRdb passed the 5' RACE reads through MiXCR, listing each CDR3 protein once. The sample lists about 240,000 distinct CDR3 sequences, over 9.5% occurring once. The sequenced sample consisted of memory T cells sorted from blood. The receptors originated from a man over 45 in good health.

CDR3 amino acids: CASSQQMRRTDTQYF. DNA for the CDR3: TGTGCCAGCAGCCAACAGATGCGTCGCACAGATACGCAGTATTTT. V is TRBV7-2 and J is TRBJ2-3; no reliable D call. The CDR3 is made up of 15 amino acids. Trimming shortened V by 5 bases and J by 1 base, and 13 bases separated the two germline ends. Per germline, CDR1 SGHTA and CDR2 FQGNSA.

This rearrangement joins TRBV12-3 or TRBV12-4 to TRBJ2-7; D is possibly TRBD2 (7 bases). V lost 6 bases to trimming and J lost 2 bases, with 11 bases between them. The CDR3 consists of 13 residues. For the CDR3, the DNA is TGTGCCAGCAGCGCGGGGGCCCCCTACGAGCAGTACTTC. Translation: CASSAGAPYEQYF.

At least ten counts were recorded for this clonotype. The rearrangement joins TRBV7-9 to TRBJ1-1; D is ambiguous. Germline-derived CDR1 and CDR2 are SEHNR and FQNEAQ (reference sequence). CDR3 size: 13 residues. V was shortened by 1 base and J by 1 base, with 4 bases between the two germline ends. The CDR3 is CASSLEKNTEAFF. The CDR3 coding sequence is TGTGCCAGCAGCTTAGAGAAGAACACTGAAGCTTTCTTT.

The chain joins TRBV20-1 to TRBJ2-1; D is uncertain. Trimming shortened V by 1 base and J by 0 bases, and 10 bases separated the two germline ends. CDR3 length: 15 residues. From germline, CDR1 is DFQATT and CDR2 SNEGSKA (reference sequence). The CDR3 DNA follows: TGCAGTGCTAGAGGGAACCTGAACTCCTACAATGAGCAGTTCTTC. Its protein is CSARGNLNSYNEQFF.

The chain recombines TRBV9 with TRBJ2-7, with 7 nucleotides matching TRBD1. The CDR3 has 14 residues. Germline CDR1 is SGDLS and CDR2 is YYNGEE. Germline trimming cut 3 bases from V and 4 bases from J; bases unmatched to any gene: 7. The CDR3 spells CASSAPNRGYEQYF. The DNA of the CDR3 is TGTGCCAGCAGCGCCCCGAACAGGGGTTACGAGCAGTACTTC.

The sample holds many counts of this clonotype. The rearrangement uses TRBV5-1 and TRBJ2-1; 14 bases agree with TRBD2. CDR3 size: 17 residues. Germline V gene data show CDR1 as SGHRS and CDR2 as YFSETQ. J lost 8 bases, V lost 4 bases, and 11 bases had no gene match. In DNA form, the CDR3 reads TGCGCCAGCAGCCCCCAACCCGGGACTAGCGGGGGTCATGAGCAGTTCTTC. Translation: CASSPQPGTSGGHEQFF.

This clonotype was seen at least ten times. The chain links TRBV7-2 to TRBJ2-7; TRBD1 matches 8 bases. Germline V gene data show CDR1 as SGHTA and CDR2 as FQGNSA. This CDR3 has 14 residues. Germline trimming cut 1 base from V and 4 bases from J; bases unmatched to any gene: 3. The CDR3 is CASSLGTGNYEQYF. CDR3 coding DNA: TGTGCCAGCAGCTTAGGGACAGGGAATTACGAGCAGTACTTC.

The J gene is TRBJ2-1, the V gene TRBV19; D might be TRBD2 (5 bases). V lost 4 bases to trimming and J lost 1 base, with 17 bases between them. The CDR3 totals 17 residues. CDR1 and CDR2 from the germline V gene are LNHDA and SQIVND (reference sequence). This CDR3 reads CASSKEDSSRSYNEQFF. The CDR3 DNA reads TGTGCCAGTAGTAAGGAGGACTCCAGTCGGTCCTACAATGAGCAGTTCTTC.

This clonotype was seen at least ten times. The genes are TRBV5-6 and TRBJ2-2, with TRBD2 identical over 9 bases. V lost 1 base, J lost 5 bases, and 6 bases stayed unmatched. The CDR3 is 16 amino acids. Germline V CDR1 and CDR2: SGHDT, YYEEEE. The CDR3 nucleotides are TGTGCCAGCAGCTTGCCGCGGGAGGGCCGAACCGGGGAGCTGTTTTTT. Encoded protein: CASSLPREGRTGELFF.

In its sample, this clonotype was seen many times. The chain recombines TRBV10-3 with TRBJ2-7, with 8 bases aligning to TRBD1. The length of the CDR3 is 14 residues. CDR1 is ENHRY, CDR2 SYGVKD, per germline. The V segment lost 6 bases and the J segment 6 bases; nucleotides outside the gene matches: 10. The CDR3 region is CAISTGQGRREQYF. Written as DNA, the CDR3 is TGTGCCATCAGCACAGGACAGGGTAGGCGCGAGCAGTACTTC.

This clonotype was seen at least ten times. The gene calls are TRBV20-1 and TRBJ2-3; TRBD1 or TRBD2 may be the D gene (5 bases each). Germline loops: CDR1 DFQATT, CDR2 SNEGSKA (reference sequence). There are 12 residues in the CDR3. V gave up 3 bases and J gave up 4 bases, with 8 bases separating them. The CDR3 DNA sequence: TGCAGTGCTAGGGGGGTAGCAGATACGCAGTATTTT. This sequence encodes CSARGVADTQYF.

This clonotype was seen more than once but under ten times. The chain carries TRBV4-3 and TRBJ1-2; D is ambiguous. CDR1 LGHNA and CDR2 YSLEER come from the germline V gene. V lost 0 bases to trimming and J lost 6 bases, with 14 bases between them. CDR3 length: 15 amino acids. The CDR3 nucleotides read TGCGCCAGCAGCCAAGATCCCAGGCGTGCGGATGGCTACACCTTC. The encoded protein is CASSQDPRRADGYTF.

This clonotype occurred many times. The genes are TRBV12-3 or TRBV12-4 and TRBJ1-3; no firm D call. The CDR3 covers 11 residues. The CDR3 loop reads CAIEAGNTIYF. DNA for the CDR3: TGTGCGATCGAGGCTGGAAACACCATATATTTT.

In this sample, this clonotype turned up many times. CDR3 sequence: CASNAGQANQPQHF. CDR3 bases: TGTGCCAGCAACGCCGGACAGGCCAATCAGCCCCAGCATTTT. V usage is TRBV28 and J usage is TRBJ1-5; TRBD1 aligns across 7 bases. The CDR3 loop spans 14 amino acids. Germline CDR1 reads MDHEN; CDR2 reads SYDVKM. V shed 7 bases and J 3 bases; nucleotides not matched to a gene: 6.

This CDR3 reads CASSSPGTGPNNEQFF. CDR3 in DNA: TGCGCCAGCAGCTCTCCCGGGACAGGACCTAACAATGAGCAGTTCTTC. The chain couples TRBV5-1 to TRBJ2-1; TRBD1 agrees at 8 bases. From germline, CDR1 is SGHRS and CDR2 YFSETQ. V was pared by 3 bases and J by 5 bases, with 10 bases of the junction left unmatched. The CDR3 runs 16 residues. Full variable domain (missing parts from reference TRBV5-1 and TRBJ2-1): KAGVTQTPRYLIKTRGQQVTLSCSPISGHRSVSWYQQTPGQGLQFLFEYFSETQRNKGNFPGRFSGRQFSNSRSEMNVSTLELGDSALYLCASSSPGTGPNNEQFFGPGTRLTVL.

The chain combines TRBV5-5 with TRBJ2-3; 14 bases align to TRBD2. Germline values: CDR1 SGHKS, CDR2 YYEKEE (reference sequence). The CDR3 loop spans 15 amino acids. The junction had 6 bases not matched to a gene; V was cut back by 4 bases and J by 8 bases. CDR3 amino acids: CASSPGGLAGVTQYF. Written as DNA, the CDR3 is TGTGCCAGCAGCCCCGGGGGACTAGCGGGAGTTACGCAGTATTTT.

This clonotype was seen only a few times. The V and J genes are TRBV5-1 and TRBJ2-5; D is unresolved. V was pared by 2 bases and J by 3 bases, with 8 bases between. Germline V lookup: CDR1 SGHRS, CDR2 YFSETQ. The CDR3 extends over 13 amino acids. The CDR3 loop reads CASSFTREETQYF. CDR3 bases: TGCGCCAGCAGCTTTACAAGGGAAGAGACCCAGTACTTC.

The CDR3 sequence: CASTQGTTDTQYF. Written as DNA, the CDR3 is TGTGCCAGCACCCAAGGGACCACAGATACGCAGTATTTT. This chain uses TRBV5-6 with TRBJ2-3; D is possibly TRBD1 or TRBD2 (5 bases each). This CDR3 region has 13 residues. Looked up from germline, CDR1 is SGHDT and CDR2 is YYEEEE. V shed 6 bases and J shed 2 bases, with 10 bases lying between them.

The gene calls are TRBV12-3 or TRBV12-4 and TRBJ2-7; 7 nucleotides match TRBD2. The CDR3 runs 22 residues. The ends lost 1 base at V and 1 base at J; junction bases unmatched: 25. CDR3 sequence (DNA): TGTGCCAGCAGTTTAGTTTTACGCTATCAGACTGCTCGGCACGGGGGGTCCTACGAGCAGTACTTC. Its protein is CASSLVLRYQTARHGGSYEQYF.

The sample holds many counts of this clonotype. V usage is TRBV4-3 and J usage is TRBJ2-2; the D gene is possibly TRBD2 (5 bases). Germline V lookup: CDR1 LGHNA, CDR2 YSLEER. The CDR3 sequence is 15 residues long. With 3 bases removed from V and 5 bases from J, the gap between germline ends came to 13 bases. CDR3 sequence (DNA): TGCGCCAGCAGCCATGTTCTAGCTTCGACCGGGGAGCTGTTTTTT. It codes for CASSHVLASTGELFF.

The V gene is TRBV11-2, the J gene TRBJ2-5, with D maybe TRBD1 (6 bases). Germline V gene sequence: CDR1 SGHAT, CDR2 FQNNGV. The V end lost 5 bases, the J end lost 4 bases, and 20 bases lay between the germline ends. This CDR3 is built from 16 residues. The CDR3: CASSIMTGVITETQYF. In DNA, the CDR3 is TGTGCCAGCAGCATCATGACAGGAGTTATTACAGAGACCCAGTACTTC.

Regarding this clonotype: One base away lies a much larger clone, so this may be a sequencing read error. V and J are TRBV3-1 and TRBJ1-4; no firm D call. This CDR3 comprises 15 residues. The V and J ends lost 11 bases and 5 bases respectively, with 21 bases between them. Germline CDR1 LGHDT, CDR2 YNNKEL (reference sequence). CDR3 bases: TGTGCCTGCGGCCCAGGAGAGCTGGGGAATGAAAAACTGTTTTTT. It codes for CACGPGELGNEKLFF.

This clonotype was recorded a few times. Being one base from a much bigger clone, this may be a read error. This sequence joins TRBV7-2 and TRBJ2-7, with 10 bases that match TRBD1. The CDR3 sequence is 14 residues long. Looked up from germline, CDR1 is SGHTA and CDR2 is FQGNSA. V was clipped by 5 bases and J by 3 bases; unmatched bases: 4. This chain's CDR3 is CASSPGTGDYEQYF. For the CDR3, the DNA is TGTGCCAGCAGCCCGGGGACAGGGGACTACGAGCAGTACTTC.

Only a few counts were recorded for this clonotype. This rearrangement joins TRBV4-2 to TRBJ2-7; the D gene is possibly TRBD1 (6 bases). V gave up 0 bases and J gave up 0 bases, with 12 bases separating them. The CDR3 has 16 residues. Looked up from germline, CDR1 is LGHNA and CDR2 is YNFKEQ. CDR3 DNA sequence: TGTGCCAGCAGCCAAGACTGGGGGCTCGGCTCCTACGAGCAGTACTTC. Its translation is CASSQDWGLGSYEQYF.

The V gene is TRBV5-1, the J gene TRBJ2-7, with D possibly called TRBD1 or TRBD2 (6 bases each). The CDR3 length is 17 residues. From germline, CDR1 is SGHRS and CDR2 YFSETQ. V was clipped by 0 bases and J by 3 bases, with 19 bases between them. The CDR3 loop is CASSLAELERGDYEQYF. As DNA, the CDR3 is TGCGCCAGCAGCTTGGCCGAGTTGGAAAGGGGGGACTACGAGCAGTACTTC.

The genes are TRBV2 and TRBJ1-1; D perhaps matches TRBD1 (5 bases). The germline V gene encodes CDR1 SNHLY and CDR2 FYNNEI. V was clipped by 4 bases and J by 3 bases, with 15 bases between them. The CDR3 is 15 residues long. CDR3 DNA sequence: TGTGCCAGCAGTGTACAGGCGGGGTGGGACACTGAAGCTTTCTTT. Translating gives CASSVQAGWDTEAFF. Supplemented by reference TRBV2 and TRBJ1-1, the full variable domain reads EPEVTQTPSHQVTQMGQEVILRCVPISNHLYFYWYRQILGQKVEFLVSFYNNEISEKSEIFDDQFSVERPDGSNFTLKIRSTKLEDSAMYFCASSVQAGWDTEAFFGQGTRLTVV.

V and J are TRBV10-3 and TRBJ2-5; maybe TRBD2 (7 bases). V was trimmed by 4 bases and J by 2 bases, leaving 14 bases between them. The CDR3 has 15 amino acids. Germline CDR1 is ENHRY and CDR2 is SYGVKD. DNA of the CDR3: TGTGCCATCAGTGGGACTAGGGGGGCACAAGAGACCCAGTACTTC. Its translation is CAISGTRGAQETQYF.